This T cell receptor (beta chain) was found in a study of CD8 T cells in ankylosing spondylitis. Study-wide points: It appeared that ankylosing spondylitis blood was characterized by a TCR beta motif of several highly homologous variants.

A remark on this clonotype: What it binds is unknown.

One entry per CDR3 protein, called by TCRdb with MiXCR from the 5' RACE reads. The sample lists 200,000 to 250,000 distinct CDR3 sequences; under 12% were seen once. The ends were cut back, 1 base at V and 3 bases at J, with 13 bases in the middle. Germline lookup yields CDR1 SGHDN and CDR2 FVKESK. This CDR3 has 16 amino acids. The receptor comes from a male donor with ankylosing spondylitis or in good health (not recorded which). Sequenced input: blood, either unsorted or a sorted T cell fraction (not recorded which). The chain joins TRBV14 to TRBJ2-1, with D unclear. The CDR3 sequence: CASSQVVGNSYNEQFF. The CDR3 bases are TGTGCCAGCAGCCAAGTCGTAGGCAATAGCTACAATGAGCAGTTCTTC.